The 27 T cell receptor beta chains below come from one sample, sequenced in a study of cytomegalovirus exposure and HLA in healthy donors. Sequencing was performed with immunoSEQ multiplex PCR; in TCRdb, only in-frame clones are kept and a portion is missing. Among more than 85,000 clones listed, around nine tenths were seen once. The sample comprised PBMCs. The source of these receptors is a woman between 18 and 29 years old in good health and CMV-seronegative.

The chain has TRBV18 and TRBJ1-2, with unresolved D. V was cut by 3 bases and J by 4 bases, with 9 bases left in between. CDR3 size: 13 residues. Germline CDR1 and CDR2: KGHSH and LQKENI. The CDR3 reads CASSPREIYGYTF. CDR3 in DNA: TGTGCCAGCTCACCGAGGGAGATCTATGGCTACACCTTC.

The chain combines TRBV6-1 with TRBJ2-7, with a weak D call TRBD1 (5 bases). Germline V lookup: CDR1 MNHNS, CDR2 SASEGT. V was pared by 1 base and J by 0 bases, with 13 bases between. This CDR3 contains 16 residues. The CDR3 region has the DNA TGTGCCAGCAGTGAAGACGCCAGGGCCCCCTCCTACGAGCAGTACTTC. This gives the protein CASSEDARAPSYEQYF.

The chain joins TRBV6-5 to TRBJ2-6, with D tentatively TRBD1 (5 bases). The CDR3 runs 16 residues. Trimming stripped 0 bases from V and 2 bases from J, with 8 bases between. Germline V lookup: CDR1 MNHEY, CDR2 SVGAGI. For the CDR3, the DNA is TGTGCCAGCAGTTACTCGAGCAGGGCTGGGGCCAACGTCCTGACTTTC. This codes for CASSYSSRAGANVLTF.

This rearrangement joins TRBV5-4 to TRBJ2-2; D is possibly TRBD2 (7 bases). This CDR3 has 17 amino acids. V was cut by 3 bases and J by 2 bases, with 17 bases left in between. Germline V CDR1 and CDR2: SGHNT, YYREEE (reference sequence). The CDR3 here is CASSWSGGGPNTGELFF. The DNA of the CDR3 is TGTGCCAGCAGCTGGAGTGGGGGGGGGCCTAACACCGGGGAGCTGTTTTTT.

V usage is TRBV7-9 and J usage is TRBJ2-7, with TRBD1 matching over 12 bases. Per the germline V gene, CDR1 is SEHNR and CDR2 is FQNEAQ (reference sequence). J lost 0 bases, V lost 3 bases, and 9 bases had no gene match. This CDR3 contains 18 residues. CDR3 protein: CASSFRGTGGIASYEQYF. CDR3 DNA: TGTGCCAGCAGCTTTAGGGGGACAGGGGGCATCGCCTCCTACGAGCAGTACTTC.

This clone was detected only a few times. The CDR3 region is CASSHQTSSYEQYF. CDR3 bases: TGTGCCAGCAGCCACCAGACAAGCTCCTACGAGCAGTACTTC. This chain uses TRBV4-2 with TRBJ2-7; D call uncertain. The CDR3 spans 14 residues. V dropped 3 bases and J dropped 0 bases, with 9 bases sitting between them. Germline V CDR1 and CDR2: LGHNA, YNFKEQ.

The chain has TRBV5-3 and TRBJ2-3; D not resolved. TRBV5-3 falls under the ORF class, with uncertain function. The CDR3 extends over 9 amino acids. Trimming took off 2 bases at V and 11 bases at J, with 3 bases between the two ends. CDR3 DNA: TGTGCCAGAAGCTTCGTGCAGTATTTT. Amino acids: CARSFVQYF.

This chain uses TRBV18 with TRBJ2-7; D perhaps matches TRBD1 (5 bases). V lost 4 bases and J 4 bases, leaving 8 bases between the germline ends. The germline CDR1 and CDR2 sequences are KGHSH and LQKENI. The CDR3 sequence is 12 residues long. For the CDR3, the DNA is TGTGCCAGCTCACGCGACAGATACGAGCAGTACTTC. Protein: CASSRDRYEQYF.

The gene calls are TRBV7-3 and TRBJ2-1, with TRBD2 matching over 7 bases. The CDR3 loop spans 13 amino acids. Looked up from germline, CDR1 is SGHTA and CDR2 is FQGTGA. V lost 4 bases and J lost 10; bases outside the gene matches: 7. DNA of the CDR3: TGTGCCAGCAGCTCGACCCTAGCGGAAGAGCAGTTCTTC. Translating it yields CASSSTLAEEQFF. The variable domain in full, with the rest retrieved from reference TRBV7-3 and TRBJ2-1, is GAGVSQTPSNKVTEKGKYVELRCDPISGHTALYWYRQSLGQGPEFLIYFQGTGAADDSGLPNDRFFAVRPEGSVSTLKIQRTERGDSAVYLCASSSTLAEEQFFGPGTRLTVL.

The chain recombines TRBV6-1 with TRBJ2-1, with D perhaps TRBD2 (6 bases). The CDR3 totals 16 residues. V was shortened by 2 bases and J by 4 bases, with 15 bases between the two germline ends. Germline CDR1 MNHNS, CDR2 SASEGT. Here the CDR3 DNA reads TGTGCCAGCAGTGAATTTCCGGGAGAGGTGTACAATGAGCAGTTCTTC. It specifies CASSEFPGEVYNEQFF.

The chain uses TRBV11-3 and TRBJ2-3, with a possible D match to TRBD1 (5 bases). The V and J ends lost 4 bases and 0 bases respectively, with 8 bases between them. This CDR3 has 14 amino acids. Germline V gene sequence: CDR1 SGHNT, CDR2 YENEEA. CDR3 sequence: CASSWSGSTDTQYF. In DNA form, the CDR3 reads TGTGCCAGCAGCTGGTCAGGGAGCACAGATACGCAGTATTTT.

V gene TRBV19 combines with J gene TRBJ2-3; 10 nucleotides match TRBD2. From germline, CDR1 is LNHDA and CDR2 SQIVND (reference sequence). There are 11 residues in the CDR3. V shed 8 bases and J 13 bases; nucleotides not matched to a gene: 6. The CDR3 bases are TGTGCCAGTGGGACTAGCGACACAAAGTATTTT. It yields the protein CASGTSDTKYF.

Only one count was recorded for this clone. This chain connects TRBV29-1 to TRBJ2-3; 9 bases are a match to TRBD2. The CDR3 sequence is 17 residues long. With 6 bases clipped from V and 3 bases from J, the junction kept 16 bases outside the gene matches. CDR1 and CDR2 from the germline V gene are SQVTM and ANQGSEA. The CDR3 nucleotides read TGCAGCGTAGAGGCAAGGGGCGGGAGGGCCCGAACAGATACGCAGTATTTT. This gives the protein CSVEARGGRARTDTQYF.

The chain is built from TRBV11-2 and TRBJ2-2, with D tentatively TRBD1 (6 bases). Per germline, CDR1 SGHAT and CDR2 FQNNGV. This CDR3 is built from 15 residues. Trimming removed 5 bases at V and 5 bases at J, with 15 bases between. The CDR3 region has the DNA TGTGCCAGCAGCCCCAGCTGGGGGCAGACCGGGGAGCTGTTTTTT. Its protein is CASSPSWGQTGELFF.

The chain uses TRBV18 and TRBJ1-4; the D gene is possibly TRBD1 (5 bases). Germline CDR1 reads KGHSH; CDR2 reads LQKENI. The CDR3 is made up of 15 amino acids. V gave up 0 bases and J gave up 8 bases, with 13 bases separating them. CDR3 bases: TGTGCCAGCTCACCACCGCCGGGGGTGGGCGAAAAACTGTTTTTT. Translated: CASSPPPGVGEKLFF.

The CDR3 region has the DNA TGCGCCAGCAGCCAAGATCATATCACTCTGCAGTACTTC. As protein: CASSQDHITLQYF. The V gene is TRBV4-3, the J gene TRBJ2-4; D remains unclear. The germline V and J ends were trimmed by 0 bases and 13 bases, with 13 bases remaining between them. Germline V lookup: CDR1 LGHNA, CDR2 YSLEER. This CDR3 has 13 residues.

The rearrangement links TRBV11-2 to TRBJ2-1; 10 nucleotides agree with TRBD2. Germline CDR1 SGHAT, CDR2 FQNNGV. V shed 1 base, J shed 3 bases, and the junction held 0 bases outside the gene matches. The CDR3 length is 15 residues. The CDR3 bases are TGTGCCAGCAGCTTAGCTAGCGGGGGCTACAATGAGCAGTTCTTC. As protein: CASSLASGGYNEQFF. Looking up the rest from reference TRBV11-2 and TRBJ2-1 gives the full variable domain: EAGVAQSPRYKIIEKRQSVAFWCNPISGHATLYWYQQILGQGPKLLIQFQNNGVVDDSQLPKDRFSAERLKGVDSTLKIQPAKLEDSAVYLCASSLASGGYNEQFFGPGTRLTVL.

This clone was seen once. The chain links TRBV4-1 to TRBJ1-2; 9 positions agree with TRBD1. There are 15 residues in the CDR3. The junction had 3 bases not matched to a gene; V was cut back by 3 bases and J by 1 base. Germline-derived CDR1 and CDR2 are MGHRA and YSYEKL. The CDR3 DNA follows: TGCGCCAGCAGCCAGGACAGGGGTAATAACTATGGCTACACCTTC. This translates into CASSQDRGNNYGYTF.

This chain connects TRBV27 to TRBJ2-6, with TRBD2 identical over 9 bases. The V and J ends lost 2 bases and 2 bases, in that order; junction bases with no gene match: 4. The CDR3 runs to 17 residues. Germline CDR1 is MNHEY and CDR2 is SMNVEV (reference sequence). CDR3 bases: TGTGCCAGCAGTTTAGGACCTAGCGGGGCTGGGGCCAACGTCCTGACTTTC. Its protein product is CASSLGPSGAGANVLTF.

The CDR3 reads CASSSYDSNYLTGELFF. CDR3 DNA: TGCGCCAGCAGCTCATACGACTCAAATTACCTCACCGGGGAGCTGTTTTTT. This chain connects TRBV5-1 to TRBJ2-2; D not certain. V lost 3 bases, J lost 4 bases, and 19 bases lay in between. There are 17 residues in the CDR3. In germline, CDR1 is SGHRS, CDR2 YFSETQ.

V gene TRBV28 combines with J gene TRBJ2-2; 7 nucleotides line up with TRBD2. This CDR3 is 15 amino acids long. Germline values: CDR1 MDHEN, CDR2 SYDVKM. With 2 bases clipped from V and 4 bases from J, the junction kept 4 bases outside the gene matches. This chain's CDR3 is CASSLSSGGTGELFF. In DNA form, the CDR3 reads TGTGCCAGCAGTTTAAGCTCGGGGGGCACCGGGGAGCTGTTTTTT.

This chain links TRBV4-1 with TRBJ1-5; D is uncertain. There are 15 residues in the CDR3. Germline assignment: CDR1 MGHRA and CDR2 YSYEKL. V was clipped by 0 bases and J by 5 bases, with 11 bases between them. This CDR3 reads CASSQDPSFHQPQHF. For the CDR3, the DNA is TGCGCCAGCAGCCAAGACCCCTCGTTCCATCAGCCCCAGCATTTT.

This clone was observed a few times. As DNA, the CDR3 is TGTGCCAGCAGCGTATTCGGGACAGGGTACTCACCCCTCCACTTT. It specifies CASSVFGTGYSPLHF. The genes are TRBV7-9 and TRBJ1-6; the match to TRBD1 covers 9 bases. The J segment lost 10 bases and the V segment lost 5 bases, leaving 9 bases of the junction unmatched. The CDR3 spans 15 residues. In germline, CDR1 is SEHNR, CDR2 FQNEAQ (reference sequence).

The rearrangement links TRBV28 to TRBJ2-5; D may be TRBD1 (6 bases). V was shortened by 5 bases and J by 4 bases, with 8 bases between the two germline ends. Germline V lookup: CDR1 MDHEN, CDR2 SYDVKM. The CDR3 contains 12 residues. CDR3 region: CASSQGGETQYF. The DNA for the CDR3 is TGTGCCAGCAGTCAAGGGGGAGAGACCCAGTACTTC.

This clone has just a few counts. V and J are TRBV28 and TRBJ1-6, with D maybe TRBD1 (6 bases). CDR3 length: 14 amino acids. The germline CDR1 and CDR2 sequences are MDHEN and SYDVKM. V was trimmed by 5 bases and J by 5 bases, leaving 10 bases between them. For the CDR3, the DNA is TGTGCCAGCAGTCGACAGGTGGATAATTCACCCCTCCACTTT. It codes for CASSRQVDNSPLHF.

The CDR3 DNA follows: TGTGCCAGCAGCCCTGGGCTTGCTCTCAGGGGCCTTCAGTTAAAGTACCGTAATCAGCCCCAGCATTTT. Translated: CASSPGLALRGLQLKYRNQPQHF. The V and J genes are TRBV12-1 and TRBJ1-5; the table's D call TRBD1 went unverified against the DNA. TRBV12-1 corresponds to a pseudogene. The CDR3 spans 23 residues.

The J gene is TRBJ1-3, the V gene TRBV11-2; D is perhaps TRBD1 (6 bases). Germline V gene sequence: CDR1 SGHAT, CDR2 FQNNGV. V dropped 10 bases and J dropped 6 bases, with 16 bases sitting between them. The CDR3 is made up of 13 amino acids. The CDR3 nucleotides read TGTGCCACCTCAGGACAGAACCAAAACACCATATATTTT. Protein sequence: CATSGQNQNTIYF. Variable domain in full (rest from reference TRBV11-2 and TRBJ1-3): EAGVAQSPRYKIIEKRQSVAFWCNPISGHATLYWYQQILGQGPKLLIQFQNNGVVDDSQLPKDRFSAERLKGVDSTLKIQPAKLEDSAVYLCATSGQNQNTIYFGEGSWLTVV.